These 17 T cell receptor beta chains originate from one sample sequenced in a study of T-cell reconstitution after alpha-beta-depleted transplantation in children. Unique molecular identifiers featured in how the TCRbeta library was prepared. Using its own MiXCR run on the PCR reads, TCRdb lists one record per CDR3 protein. The sample comprises about 78,000 distinct CDR3 sequences, less than 15% of which are singletons, and 25% to 30% rests with the top ten. The source was PBMCs, mostly from graft donor cells, collected 180 days after TCRalphabeta/CD19-depleted stem cell transplant. The source of these receptors is a male patient aged 2 to 10 who had a stem cell transplant for acute lymphoblastic leukemia, so the T cells may come from the graft donor.

The chain carries TRBV18 and TRBJ1-2; D gene unclear. Germline V gives CDR1 KGHSH, CDR2 LQKENI. Between the trimmed V and J ends, which lost 3 bases and 2 bases, there was a span of 13 bases. This CDR3 region has 15 residues. In DNA form, the CDR3 reads TGTGCCAGCTCACCGGGTCGGCGGGAGAACTATGGCTACACCTTC. It codes for CASSPGRRENYGYTF.

The chain combines TRBV20-1 with TRBJ1-5; TRBD1 matches at 7 bases. CDR1 is DFQATT and CDR2 is SNEGSKA in the germline V gene (reference sequence). The trim removed 2 bases at V and 4 bases at J, leaving 11 bases unmatched. This CDR3 has 16 amino acids. The CDR3 bases are TGCAGTGCTAGATCTGGAACGGACAGGCATAATCAGCCCCAGCATTTT. Its translation is CSARSGTDRHNQPQHF.

The sample holds a few counts of this clonotype. CDR3 sequence (DNA): TGTGCCAGCAGTTTAGGGAAGAACACTGAAGCTTTCTTT. It encodes CASSLGKNTEAFF. The genes are TRBV27 and TRBJ1-1; D unresolved. The CDR3 contains 13 residues. V lost 2 bases to trimming and J lost 1 base, with 5 bases between them. Germline V CDR1 and CDR2: MNHEY, SMNVEV (reference sequence).

This clonotype was seen a handful of times. The V gene is TRBV7-9, the J gene TRBJ2-7, with 7 bases matching TRBD1. In germline, CDR1 is SEHNR, CDR2 FQNEAQ (reference sequence). The CDR3 loop spans 15 amino acids. J lost 1 base, V lost 1 base, and 4 bases had no gene match. The CDR3 DNA reads TGTGCCAGCAGCTTAGGACAGGGTGATTCCTACGAGCAGTACTTC. Translating gives CASSLGQGDSYEQYF. Full variable domain (missing parts from reference TRBV7-9 and TRBJ2-7): DTGVSQNPRHKITKRGQNVTFRCDPISEHNRLYWYRQTLGQGPEFLTYFQNEAQLEKSRLLSDRFSAERPKGSFSTLEIQRTEQGDSAMYLCASSLGQGDSYEQYFGPGTRLTVT.

The gene calls are TRBV6-2 or TRBV6-3 and TRBJ2-7; TRBD2 matches 8 bases. The germline V gene has CDR1 MNHEY and CDR2 SVGEGT. V lost 5 bases to trimming and J lost 3 bases; unmatched junction nucleotides: 6. The CDR3 is 14 amino acids. This CDR3 is CASSPLGRGYEQYF. DNA for the CDR3: TGTGCCAGCAGTCCCCTCGGGAGGGGCTACGAGCAGTACTTC.

In its sample, this clonotype was seen once. This chain connects TRBV3-1 to TRBJ1-1, with 7 bases matching TRBD1. Germline trimming cut 0 bases from V and 5 bases from J; bases unmatched to any gene: 9. The length of the CDR3 is 16 residues. Germline V gives CDR1 LGHDT, CDR2 YNNKEL (reference sequence). CDR3 region: CASSQEYGRGWTEAFF. The DNA for the CDR3 is TGTGCCAGCAGCCAAGAATACGGCAGGGGGTGGACTGAAGCTTTCTTT. The whole variable domain, remainder taken from reference TRBV3-1 and TRBJ1-1, is DTAVSQTPKYLVTQMGNDKSIKCEQNLGHDTMYWYKQDSKKFLKIMFSYNNKELIINETVPNRFSPKSPDKAHLNLHINSLELGDSAVYFCASSQEYGRGWTEAFFGQGTRLTVV.

Comment on this clonotype: A much larger clone lies one base from this, so it may be a read error. The chain couples TRBV29-1 to TRBJ2-3, with D perhaps being TRBD1 or TRBD2 (6 bases each). The CDR3 runs 13 residues. Germline CDR1 is SQVTM and CDR2 is ANQGSEA. CDR3 sequence: CNAGGGLTDTQYF. The CDR3 DNA reads TGCAACGCAGGAGGGGGGCTCACAGATACGCAGTATTTT.

This clonotype showed up just a few times. This chain joins TRBV4-2 and TRBJ1-1, with D uncertain. The V gene's germline CDR1 is LGHNA and CDR2 YNFKEQ. CDR3 length: 15 amino acids. Trimming left V 0 bases short and J 2 bases short, with 10 bases between. CDR3 bases: TGTGCCAGCAGCCAAGATCGACACCTTAACACTGAAGCTTTCTTT. Translated: CASSQDRHLNTEAFF.

This clonotype was detected many times. The gene calls are TRBV7-2 and TRBJ1-1; D remains ambiguous. Germline V gene sequence: CDR1 SGHTA, CDR2 FQGNSA. The CDR3 consists of 14 residues. Trimming cost V 0 bases and J 0 bases, with 5 bases left between them. The CDR3 region has the DNA TGTGCCAGCAGCTTAGCGTGGATGAACACTGAAGCTTTCTTT. It encodes CASSLAWMNTEAFF.

V gene TRBV11-2 combines with J gene TRBJ2-2, with TRBD2 matching 8 bases. The CDR3 runs to 13 residues. Germline trimming cut 7 bases from V and 6 bases from J; bases unmatched to any gene: 4. The germline CDR1 and CDR2 sequences are SGHAT and FQNNGV. The CDR3 spells CASKFGGAGELFF. The CDR3 DNA follows: TGTGCCAGCAAGTTCGGGGGGGCCGGGGAGCTGTTTTTT.

This clonotype has just one count. The chain joins TRBV2 to TRBJ2-4, with D possibly matching TRBD1 (5 bases). V dropped 4 bases and J dropped 7 bases, with 14 bases sitting between them. The CDR3 is made up of 14 amino acids. Germline V gene lookup returns CDR1 SNHLY and CDR2 FYNNEI. The CDR3 spells CASSASRAENIQYF. The CDR3 coding sequence is TGTGCCAGCAGTGCAAGCAGGGCGGAGAACATTCAGTACTTC.

V and J are TRBV20-1 and TRBJ2-4; D is possibly TRBD1 (6 bases). Between the trimmed V and J ends, which lost 1 base and 0 bases, there was a span of 16 bases. CDR1 DFQATT and CDR2 SNEGSKA come from the germline V gene (reference sequence). This CDR3 spans 17 amino acids. The CDR3 loop reads CSARALPGVKAKNIQYF. The CDR3 coding sequence is TGCAGTGCTAGAGCACTACCAGGGGTCAAAGCCAAAAACATTCAGTACTTC.

This clonotype appeared a few times. The chain links TRBV5-1 to TRBJ1-2; D gene uncertain. The CDR3 extends over 13 amino acids. The germline V gene has CDR1 SGHRS and CDR2 YFSETQ. Trimming stripped 1 base from V and 6 bases from J, with 10 bases between. CDR3 sequence reads: CASSLQVQNGYTF. CDR3 DNA: TGCGCCAGCAGCTTGCAGGTCCAGAATGGCTACACCTTC.

The rearrangement links TRBV6-1 to TRBJ1-1; D is possibly TRBD1 (5 bases). Trimming cost V 7 bases and J 2 bases, with 11 bases left between them. CDR1 MNHNS and CDR2 SASEGT come from the germline V gene. The CDR3 consists of 13 residues. The CDR3 nucleotides read TGTGCCAGCACGAGACAGATCAACACTGAAGCTTTCTTT. This gives the protein CASTRQINTEAFF.

The chain is built from TRBV5-6 and TRBJ1-1, with D hard to call. This CDR3 has 13 residues. From germline, CDR1 is SGHDT and CDR2 YYEEEE. V lost 1 base, J lost 5 bases, and 9 bases lay in between. CDR3 coding DNA: TGTGCCAGCAGCTTGTGGTCGAGGACTGAAGCTTTCTTT. Its translation: CASSLWSRTEAFF.

The CDR3 nucleotides are TGTGCCAGCTCACCGAGGAGGGGACCCACTGGCTACACCTTC. Its translation is CASSPRRGPTGYTF. The chain is built from TRBV18 and TRBJ1-2, with D possibly being TRBD1 (5 bases). CDR1 KGHSH and CDR2 LQKENI come from the germline V gene. The CDR3 length is 14 residues. V was pared by 3 bases and J by 7 bases, with 15 bases between. Variable domain in full (rest from reference TRBV18 and TRBJ1-2): NAGVMQNPRHLVRRRGQEARLRCSPMKGHSHVYWYRQLPEEGLKFMVYLQKENIIDESGMPKERFSAEFPKEGPSILRIQQVVRGDSAAYFCASSPRRGPTGYTFGSGTRLTVV.

This clonotype was seen more than once but under ten times. The rearrangement links TRBV20-1 to TRBJ2-7, with TRBD1 matching 7 bases. CDR1 is DFQATT, CDR2 SNEGSKA, per germline (reference sequence). Losses at the gene ends were 1 base for V and 4 bases for J; bases not matched to a gene: 7. This CDR3 has 14 amino acids. The CDR3 region has the DNA TGCAGTGCTAGAGGTGACAGGGTTAGTTACGAGCAGTACTTC. Its protein product is CSARGDRVSYEQYF.